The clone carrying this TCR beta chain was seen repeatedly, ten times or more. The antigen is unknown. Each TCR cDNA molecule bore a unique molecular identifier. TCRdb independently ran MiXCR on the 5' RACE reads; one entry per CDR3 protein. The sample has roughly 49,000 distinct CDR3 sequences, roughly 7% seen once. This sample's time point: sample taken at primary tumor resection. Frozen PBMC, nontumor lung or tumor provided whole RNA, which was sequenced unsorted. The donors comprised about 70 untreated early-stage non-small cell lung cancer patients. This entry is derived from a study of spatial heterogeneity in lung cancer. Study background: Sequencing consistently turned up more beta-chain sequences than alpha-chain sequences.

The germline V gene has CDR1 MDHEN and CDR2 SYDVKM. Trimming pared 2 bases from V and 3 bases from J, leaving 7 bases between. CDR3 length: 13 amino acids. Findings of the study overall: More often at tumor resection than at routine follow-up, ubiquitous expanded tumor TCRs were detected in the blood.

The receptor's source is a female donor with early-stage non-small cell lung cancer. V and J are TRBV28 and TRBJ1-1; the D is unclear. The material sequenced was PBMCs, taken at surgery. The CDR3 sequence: CASSLGRYTEAFF. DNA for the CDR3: TGTGCCAGCAGTTTAGGGCGGTACACTGAAGCTTTCTTT.